This T cell receptor (beta chain) was sequenced for a study of siplizumab effects on memory and regulatory T cells. Regarding the study as a whole: To unstimulated subsets, only a minor fraction of alloreactive clones could be mapped. Naive T cell populations appeared to exhibit greater diversity than memory cells and appeared to be major alloresponse contributors. Proliferating Tregs' suppressive function in siplizumab cultures went unconfirmed.

Comment on this clone: Its antigen is still unknown.

TCR templates numbering around 110,000 were assayed per sample. Measured with immunoSEQ multiplex PCR; TCRdb has only the in-frame clones, and not every one. The sample yields about 100,000 clones, more than 85% seen once. CDR3 length: 14 amino acids. Sequenced sample: CD4+ T cells sorted from blood. This sequence joins TRBV21-1 and TRBJ1-5. TRBV21-1 represents a pseudogene. This TCR was recovered from a human donor in good health. Some clones in this sample may be carry-over from other donors' samples. CDR3 loop: CKAGEVRSNQPQHF. The DNA for the CDR3 is TGCAAAGCTGGGGAGGTTAGGAGCAATCAGCCCCAGCATTTT.